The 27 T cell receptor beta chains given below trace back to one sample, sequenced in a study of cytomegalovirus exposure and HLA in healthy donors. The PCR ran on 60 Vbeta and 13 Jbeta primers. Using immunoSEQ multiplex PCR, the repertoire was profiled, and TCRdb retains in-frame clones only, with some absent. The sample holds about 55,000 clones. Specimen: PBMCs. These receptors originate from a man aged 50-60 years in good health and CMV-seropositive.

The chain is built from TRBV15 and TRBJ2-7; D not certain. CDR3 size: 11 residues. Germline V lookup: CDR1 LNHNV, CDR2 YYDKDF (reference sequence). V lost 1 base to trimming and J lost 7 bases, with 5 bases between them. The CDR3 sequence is CATSRGREQYF. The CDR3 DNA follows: TGTGCCACCAGCAGAGGCAGGGAGCAGTACTTC.

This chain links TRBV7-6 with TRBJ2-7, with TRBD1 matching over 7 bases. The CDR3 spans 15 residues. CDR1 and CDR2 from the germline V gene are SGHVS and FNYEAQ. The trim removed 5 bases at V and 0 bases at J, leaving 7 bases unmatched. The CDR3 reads CASSLGQESSYEQYF. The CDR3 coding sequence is TGTGCCAGCAGCCTTGGACAGGAGAGCTCCTACGAGCAGTACTTC.

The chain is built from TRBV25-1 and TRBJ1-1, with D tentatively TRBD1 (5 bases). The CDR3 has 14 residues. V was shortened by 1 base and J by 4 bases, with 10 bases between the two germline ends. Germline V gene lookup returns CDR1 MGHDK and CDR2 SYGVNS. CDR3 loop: CASSELRQTTEAFF. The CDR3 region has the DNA TGTGCCAGCAGTGAATTGCGACAGACCACTGAAGCTTTCTTT.

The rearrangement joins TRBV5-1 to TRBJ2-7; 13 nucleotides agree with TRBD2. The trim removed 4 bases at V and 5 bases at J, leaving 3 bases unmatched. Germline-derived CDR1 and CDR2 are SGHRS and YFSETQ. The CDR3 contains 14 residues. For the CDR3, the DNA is TGCGCCAGCAGCCCCGGGACTAGCGGGGACGAGCAGTACTTC. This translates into CASSPGTSGDEQYF.

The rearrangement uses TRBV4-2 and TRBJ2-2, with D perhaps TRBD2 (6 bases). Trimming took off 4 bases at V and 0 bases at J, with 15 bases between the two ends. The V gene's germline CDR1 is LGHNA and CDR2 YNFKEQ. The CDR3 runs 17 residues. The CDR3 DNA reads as TGTGCCAGCAGCCGAGGGGCGCGGGGTACGAACACCGGGGAGCTGTTTTTT. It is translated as CASSRGARGTNTGELFF.

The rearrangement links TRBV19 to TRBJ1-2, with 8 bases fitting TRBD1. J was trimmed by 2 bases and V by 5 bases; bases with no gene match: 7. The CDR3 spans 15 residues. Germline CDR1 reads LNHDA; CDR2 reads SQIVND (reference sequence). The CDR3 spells CASSPRTGMNYGYTF. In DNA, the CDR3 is TGTGCCAGTAGTCCGAGGACAGGGATGAACTATGGCTACACCTTC.

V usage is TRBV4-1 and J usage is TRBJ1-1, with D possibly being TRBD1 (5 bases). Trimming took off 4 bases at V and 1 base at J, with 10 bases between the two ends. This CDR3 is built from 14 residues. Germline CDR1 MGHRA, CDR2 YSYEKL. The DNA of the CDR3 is TGCGCCAGCAGCCCCCACAGGTCGAACACTGAAGCTTTCTTT. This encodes CASSPHRSNTEAFF.

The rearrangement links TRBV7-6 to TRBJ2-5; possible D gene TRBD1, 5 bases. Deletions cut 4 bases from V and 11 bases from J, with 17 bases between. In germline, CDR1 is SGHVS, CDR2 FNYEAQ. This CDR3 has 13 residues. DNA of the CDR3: TGTGCCAGCAGCTGGGGCGGAGTTACCCTGCAGTACTTC. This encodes CASSWGGVTLQYF.

The CDR3 region has the DNA TGCGCCAGCACCGAACTAGCGGTGTCCTACAATGAGCAGTTCTTC. Protein sequence: CASTELAVSYNEQFF. The gene calls are TRBV4-1 and TRBJ2-1; 8 nucleotides agree with TRBD2. V shed 7 bases, J shed 1 base, and the junction held 6 bases outside the gene matches. The germline V gene encodes CDR1 MGHRA and CDR2 YSYEKL. CDR3 length: 15 residues.

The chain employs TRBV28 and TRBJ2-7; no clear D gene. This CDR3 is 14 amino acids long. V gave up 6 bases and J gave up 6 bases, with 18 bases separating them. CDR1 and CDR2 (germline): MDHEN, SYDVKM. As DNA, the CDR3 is TGTGCCAGCAGACTACCCTCCCCTCCCGGCGAGCAGTACTTC. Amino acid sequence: CASRLPSPPGEQYF.

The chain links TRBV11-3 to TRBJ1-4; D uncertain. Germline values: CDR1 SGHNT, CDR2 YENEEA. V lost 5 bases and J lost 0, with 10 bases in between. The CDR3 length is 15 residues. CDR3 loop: CASSPTVATNEKLFF. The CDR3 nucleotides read TGTGCCAGCAGCCCAACAGTCGCAACTAATGAAAAACTGTTTTTT. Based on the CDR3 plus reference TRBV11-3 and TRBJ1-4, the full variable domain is EAGVVQSPRYKIIEKKQPVAFWCNPISGHNTLYWYLQNLGQGPELLIRYENEEAVDDSQLPKDRFSAERLKGVDSTLKIQPAELGDSAVYLCASSPTVATNEKLFFGSGTQLSVL.

CDR3 sequence: CASSASGIAGKKTQYF. The CDR3 DNA follows: TGTGCCAGCAGTGCCTCCGGGATCGCGGGGAAAAAGACCCAGTACTTC. The chain combines TRBV6-4 with TRBJ2-5, with D perhaps TRBD2 (6 bases). V was trimmed by 4 bases and J by 6 bases, leaving 21 bases between them. This CDR3 has 16 amino acids. Germline V gene sequence: CDR1 MRHNA, CDR2 SNTAGT.

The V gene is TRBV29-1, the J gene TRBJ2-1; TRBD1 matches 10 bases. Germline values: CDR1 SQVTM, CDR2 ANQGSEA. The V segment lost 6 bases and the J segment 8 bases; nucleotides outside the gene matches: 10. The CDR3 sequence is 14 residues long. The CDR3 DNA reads TGCAGCGTCGCGACCTGGGACAGGGGAGATGAGCAGTTCTTC. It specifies CSVATWDRGDEQFF.

CDR3 coding DNA: TGTGCCAGTATTCTCGACGGACAGGGGGGCCCTGAAGCTTTCTTT. Translated: CASILDGQGGPEAFF. The chain has TRBV2 and TRBJ1-1; TRBD1 aligns across 10 bases. V lost 9 bases and J lost 6; bases outside the gene matches: 13. Germline assignment: CDR1 SNHLY and CDR2 FYNNEI. The CDR3 runs to 15 residues.

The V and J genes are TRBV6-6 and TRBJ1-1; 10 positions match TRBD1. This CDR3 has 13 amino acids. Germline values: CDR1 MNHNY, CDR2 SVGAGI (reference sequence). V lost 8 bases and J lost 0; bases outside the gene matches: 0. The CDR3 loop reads CASGQGVNTEAFF. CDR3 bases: TGTGCCAGCGGACAGGGGGTGAACACTGAAGCTTTCTTT.

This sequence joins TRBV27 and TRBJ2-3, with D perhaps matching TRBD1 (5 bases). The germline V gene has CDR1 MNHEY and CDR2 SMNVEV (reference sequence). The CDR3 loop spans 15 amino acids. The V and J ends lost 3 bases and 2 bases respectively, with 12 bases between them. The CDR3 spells CASSLGRGFTDTQYF. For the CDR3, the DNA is TGTGCCAGCAGTTTGGGAAGGGGCTTCACAGATACGCAGTATTTT.

The CDR3: CASSRQGGPTNYGYTF. The CDR3 DNA reads TGTGCCAGCAGTCGACAGGGGGGCCCCACTAACTATGGCTACACCTTC. The chain uses TRBV5-6 and TRBJ1-2; 9 positions match TRBD1. This CDR3 is 16 amino acids long. Germline-derived CDR1 and CDR2 are SGHDT and YYEEEE. V lost 5 bases to trimming and J lost 0 bases; unmatched junction nucleotides: 8.

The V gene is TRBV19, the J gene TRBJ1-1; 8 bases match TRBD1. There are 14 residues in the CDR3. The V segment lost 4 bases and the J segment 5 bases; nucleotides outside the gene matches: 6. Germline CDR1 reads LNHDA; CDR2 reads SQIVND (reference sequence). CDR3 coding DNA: TGTGCCAGTAGTACCACAGGGGGTGGGACTGAAGCTTTCTTT. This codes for CASSTTGGGTEAFF.

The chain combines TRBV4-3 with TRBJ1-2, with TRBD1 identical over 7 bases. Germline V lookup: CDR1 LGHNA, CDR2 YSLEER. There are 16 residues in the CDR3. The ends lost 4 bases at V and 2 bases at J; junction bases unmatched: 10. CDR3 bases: TGCGCCAGCAGCCTAGTAGGGACAGCTTTAAACTATGGCTACACCTTC. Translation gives CASSLVGTALNYGYTF.

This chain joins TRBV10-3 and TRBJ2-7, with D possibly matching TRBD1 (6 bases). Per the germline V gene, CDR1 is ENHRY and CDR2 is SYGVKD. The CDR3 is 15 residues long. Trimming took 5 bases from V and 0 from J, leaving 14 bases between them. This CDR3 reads CAISSKGGSSYEQYF. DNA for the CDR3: TGTGCCATCAGTTCAAAAGGGGGATCCTCCTACGAGCAGTACTTC.

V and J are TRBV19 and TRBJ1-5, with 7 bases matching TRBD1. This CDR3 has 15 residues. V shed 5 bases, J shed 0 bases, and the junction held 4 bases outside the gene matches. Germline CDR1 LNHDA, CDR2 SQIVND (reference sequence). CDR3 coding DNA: TGTGCCAGTAGTCAAGACAGGGTTAGCAATCAGCCCCAGCATTTT. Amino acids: CASSQDRVSNQPQHF.

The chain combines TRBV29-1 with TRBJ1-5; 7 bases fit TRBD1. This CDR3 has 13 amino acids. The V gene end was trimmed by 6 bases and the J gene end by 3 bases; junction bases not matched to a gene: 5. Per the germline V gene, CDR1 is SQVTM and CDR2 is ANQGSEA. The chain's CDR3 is CSVATGDNQPQHF. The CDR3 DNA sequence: TGCAGCGTCGCTACAGGGGACAATCAGCCCCAGCATTTT.

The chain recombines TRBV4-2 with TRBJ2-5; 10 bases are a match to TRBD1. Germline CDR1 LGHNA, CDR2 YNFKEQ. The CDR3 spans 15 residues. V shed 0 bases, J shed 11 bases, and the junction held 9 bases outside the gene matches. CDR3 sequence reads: CASSQEGTGVGEQYF. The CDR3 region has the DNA TGTGCCAGCAGCCAAGAAGGGACAGGGGTCGGGGAGCAGTACTTC.

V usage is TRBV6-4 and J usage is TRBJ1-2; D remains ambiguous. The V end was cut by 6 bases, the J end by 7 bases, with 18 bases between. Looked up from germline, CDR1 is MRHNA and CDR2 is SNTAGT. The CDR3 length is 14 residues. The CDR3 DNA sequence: TGTGCCAGCAGCCCCGGGCGGGGAGTAGGTGGCTACACCTTC. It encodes CASSPGRGVGGYTF.

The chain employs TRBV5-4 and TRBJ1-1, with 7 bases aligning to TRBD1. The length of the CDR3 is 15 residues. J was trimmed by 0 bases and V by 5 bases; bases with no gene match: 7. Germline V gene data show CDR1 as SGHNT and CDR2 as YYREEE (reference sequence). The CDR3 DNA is TGTGCCAGCAGTCGGGACAGAACTCTGAACACTGAAGCTTTCTTT. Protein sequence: CASSRDRTLNTEAFF. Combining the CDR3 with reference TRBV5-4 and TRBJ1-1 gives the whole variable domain ETGVTQSPTHLIKTRGQQVTLRCSSQSGHNTVSWYQQALGQGPQFIFQYYREEENGRGNFPPRFSGLQFPNYSSELNVNALELDDSALYLCASSRDRTLNTEAFFGQGTRLTVV.

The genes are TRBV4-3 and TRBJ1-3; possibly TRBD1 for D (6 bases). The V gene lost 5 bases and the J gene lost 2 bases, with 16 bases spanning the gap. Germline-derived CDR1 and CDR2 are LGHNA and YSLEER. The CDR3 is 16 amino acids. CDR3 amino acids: CASSGWEQGAGNTIYF. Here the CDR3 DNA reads TGCGCCAGCAGCGGATGGGAACAGGGAGCTGGAAACACCATATATTTT.

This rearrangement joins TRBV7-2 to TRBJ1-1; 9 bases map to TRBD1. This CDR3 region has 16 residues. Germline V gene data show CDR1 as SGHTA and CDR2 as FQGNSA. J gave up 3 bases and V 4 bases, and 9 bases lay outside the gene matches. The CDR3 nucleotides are TGTGCCAGCAGCTCTCGGAGGGGACAGGGACACACTGAAGCTTTCTTT. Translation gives CASSSRRGQGHTEAFF.